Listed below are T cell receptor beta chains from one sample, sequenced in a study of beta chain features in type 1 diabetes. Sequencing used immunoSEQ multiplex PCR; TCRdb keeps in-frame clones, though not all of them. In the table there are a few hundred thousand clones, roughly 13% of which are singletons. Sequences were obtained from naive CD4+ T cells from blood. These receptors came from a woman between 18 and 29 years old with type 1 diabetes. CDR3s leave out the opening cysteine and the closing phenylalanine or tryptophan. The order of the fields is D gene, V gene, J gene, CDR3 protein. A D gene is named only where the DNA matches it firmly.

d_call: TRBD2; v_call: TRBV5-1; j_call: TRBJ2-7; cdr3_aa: ASSSLAGGSYEQY
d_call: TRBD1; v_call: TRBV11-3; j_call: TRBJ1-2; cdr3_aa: ASSRTGVEGYT
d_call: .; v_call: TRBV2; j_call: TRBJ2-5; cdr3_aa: ASRGDQETQY
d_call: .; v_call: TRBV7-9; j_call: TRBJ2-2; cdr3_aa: ASSSPGNTGELF
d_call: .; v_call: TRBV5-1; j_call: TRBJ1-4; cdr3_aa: ASKRGSRTNEKLF
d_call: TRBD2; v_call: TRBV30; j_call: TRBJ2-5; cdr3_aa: AWSVLRTSGAPLIQETQY
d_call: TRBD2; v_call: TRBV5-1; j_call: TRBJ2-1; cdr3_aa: ASRTQTSGGNEQF
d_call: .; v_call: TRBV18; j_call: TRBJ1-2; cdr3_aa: ASSPQTGYGYT
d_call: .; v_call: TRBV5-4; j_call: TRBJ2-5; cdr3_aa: ASSLGWAGQETQY
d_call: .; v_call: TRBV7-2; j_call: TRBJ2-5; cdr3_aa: ASSLAPPGTSETQY
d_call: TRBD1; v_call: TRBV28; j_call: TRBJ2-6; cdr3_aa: ASSNPGQGLPGANVLT
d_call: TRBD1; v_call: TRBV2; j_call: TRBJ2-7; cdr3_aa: ASSGTGPSYEQY
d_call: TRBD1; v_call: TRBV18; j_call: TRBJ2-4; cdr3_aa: ASSPIQGGGKNIQY
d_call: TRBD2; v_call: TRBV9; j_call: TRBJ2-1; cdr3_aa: ASAQTSYYNEQF
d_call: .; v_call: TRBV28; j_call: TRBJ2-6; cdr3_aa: ASSSTVSGANVLT
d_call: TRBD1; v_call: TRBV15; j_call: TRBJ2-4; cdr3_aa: ATSVTGTGLAKNIQY
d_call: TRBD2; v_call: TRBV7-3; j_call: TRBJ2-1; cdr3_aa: ASSISGTRYNEQF
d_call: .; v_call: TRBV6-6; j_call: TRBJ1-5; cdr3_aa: ASSFPNQPQH
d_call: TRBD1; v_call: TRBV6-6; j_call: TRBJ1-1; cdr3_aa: ASFPGQTNTEAF
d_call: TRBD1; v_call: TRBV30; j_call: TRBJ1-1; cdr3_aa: AWARQGNTEAF
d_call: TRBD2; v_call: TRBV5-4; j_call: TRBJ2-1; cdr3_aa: ASSPGTSSEQF
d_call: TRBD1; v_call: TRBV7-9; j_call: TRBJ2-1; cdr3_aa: ASSPPGQGTYNEQF
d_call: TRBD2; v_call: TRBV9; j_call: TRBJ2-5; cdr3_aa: ASSAASGRYQETQY
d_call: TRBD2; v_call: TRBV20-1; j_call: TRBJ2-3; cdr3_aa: SARGSGEQY
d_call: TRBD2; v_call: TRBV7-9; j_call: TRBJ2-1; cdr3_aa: ASSLPGGSRHHEQF
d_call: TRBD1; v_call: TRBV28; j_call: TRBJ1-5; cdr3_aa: AHGQGGPPQH
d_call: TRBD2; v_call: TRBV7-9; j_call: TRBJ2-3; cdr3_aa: ASSSSGKADTQY
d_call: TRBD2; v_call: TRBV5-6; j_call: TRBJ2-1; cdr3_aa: ASSLVGTRLLNEQF
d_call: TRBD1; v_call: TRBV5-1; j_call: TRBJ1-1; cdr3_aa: ASSLGQGGAEAF
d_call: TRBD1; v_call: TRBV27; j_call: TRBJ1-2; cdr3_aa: ASSSTVQGARGYT
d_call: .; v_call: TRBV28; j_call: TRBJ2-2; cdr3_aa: ASSFGRVDTGELF
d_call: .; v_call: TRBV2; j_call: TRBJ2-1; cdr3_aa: ATRLELNEQF
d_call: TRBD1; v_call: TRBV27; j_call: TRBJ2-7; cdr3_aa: ASSLPGGYEQY
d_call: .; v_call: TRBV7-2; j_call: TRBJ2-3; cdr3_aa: ASSLRGRGEDTQY
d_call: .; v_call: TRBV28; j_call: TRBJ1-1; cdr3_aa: ASSSPYTEAF
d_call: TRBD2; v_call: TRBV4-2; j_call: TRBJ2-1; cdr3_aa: ASSPIGTSGTLYNEQF
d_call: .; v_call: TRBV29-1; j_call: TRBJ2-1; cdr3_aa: SVEDPLYNEQF
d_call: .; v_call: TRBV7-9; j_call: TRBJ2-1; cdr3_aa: ASRLQSGSNEQF
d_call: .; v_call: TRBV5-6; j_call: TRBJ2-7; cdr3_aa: ASSSDIPYEQY
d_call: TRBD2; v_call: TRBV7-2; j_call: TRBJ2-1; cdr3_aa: ASSAAGLAGGIGNEQF
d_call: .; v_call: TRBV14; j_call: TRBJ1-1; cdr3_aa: ASSQEMNTEAF
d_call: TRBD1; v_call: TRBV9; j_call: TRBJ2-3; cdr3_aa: ASSGQGADTQY
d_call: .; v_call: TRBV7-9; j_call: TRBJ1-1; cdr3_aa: ASRPGVENTEAF
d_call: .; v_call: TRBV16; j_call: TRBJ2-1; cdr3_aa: ASSRESGRIYNEQF
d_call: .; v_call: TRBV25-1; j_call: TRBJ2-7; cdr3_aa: ASSEDRTPYEQY
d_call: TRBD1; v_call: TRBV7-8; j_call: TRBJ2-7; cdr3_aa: ASSSRQGAYEQY
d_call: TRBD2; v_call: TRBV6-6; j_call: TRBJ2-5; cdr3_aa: ASSYQLAGLSETQY
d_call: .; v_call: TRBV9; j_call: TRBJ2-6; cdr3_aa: ASSVTTNSGANVLT
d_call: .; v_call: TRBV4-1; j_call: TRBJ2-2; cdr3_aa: ASSLSTGTWRNTGELF
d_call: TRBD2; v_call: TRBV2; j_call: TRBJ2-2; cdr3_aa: ASYVFSGTNTGELF
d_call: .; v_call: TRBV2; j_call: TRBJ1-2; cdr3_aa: ASSEMVQGSGYT
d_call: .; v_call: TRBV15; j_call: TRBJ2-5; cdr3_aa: ATSGEIYKETQY